One and the same sample provided the 15 T cell receptor beta chains below, sequenced in a study of blood T cell repertoires in COVID-19. TCRdb keeps only in-frame clones here, not all; method: immunoSEQ multiplex PCR. The sample consists of over 200,000 clones, around 90% of them appearing once. The sample comprised peripheral blood. These receptors were collected from a man between 18 and 35 years old with active or convalescent COVID-19.

The V and J genes are TRBV3-1 (or the pseudogene TRBV3-2) and TRBJ1-4; no reliable D call. CDR3 length equals 14 residues. Trimming shortened V by 5 bases and J by 2 bases, and 9 bases separated the two germline ends. The germline V gene encodes CDR1 LGHDT and CDR2 YNNKEL (reference sequence). DNA of the CDR3: TGTGCCAGCAGCGTGGTCGGGACTAATGAAAAACTGTTTTTT. Amino acid sequence: CASSVVGTNEKLFF.

The genes are TRBV19 and TRBJ1-1, with D tentatively TRBD1 (6 bases). CDR3 length equals 13 residues. The V and J ends lost 4 bases and 1 base respectively, with 7 bases between them. The germline V gene has CDR1 LNHDA and CDR2 SQIVND (reference sequence). CDR3 residues: CASSTDRNTEAFF. The CDR3 DNA follows: TGTGCCAGTAGTACGGACAGGAACACTGAAGCTTTCTTT.

The V gene is TRBV5-6, the J gene TRBJ2-7; a weak D match, TRBD2 (5 bases). Trimming took 0 bases from V and 0 from J, leaving 13 bases between them. This CDR3 is built from 16 residues. CDR1 is SGHDT, CDR2 YYEEEE, per germline. DNA of the CDR3: TGTGCCAGCAGCTTGGGGCGGGCGGCCCGCTCCTACGAGCAGTACTTC. Its protein product is CASSLGRAARSYEQYF.

This clone was counted a few times. This sequence joins TRBV19 and TRBJ2-1; 8 bases line up with TRBD2. CDR1 and CDR2 (germline): LNHDA, SQIVND (reference sequence). V lost 0 bases to trimming and J lost 7 bases; unmatched junction nucleotides: 11. CDR3 length equals 17 residues. This chain's CDR3 is CASSIEGTGLAGNEQFF. The DNA for the CDR3 is TGTGCCAGTAGTATAGAGGGGACGGGCCTAGCGGGTAATGAGCAGTTCTTC.

The chain carries TRBV28 and TRBJ1-1; TRBD1 is a possible D gene (6 bases). The germline gives CDR1 MDHEN, CDR2 SYDVKM. Deletions cut 1 base from V and 4 bases from J, with 13 bases between. CDR3 length: 15 residues. In DNA form, the CDR3 reads TGTGCCAGCAGTTTATCGGGGGGCGTGGGCACTGAAGCTTTCTTT. Translation gives CASSLSGGVGTEAFF.

The chain combines TRBV2 with TRBJ2-3; TRBD2 agrees at 7 bases. Losses at the gene ends were 10 bases for V and 2 bases for J; bases not matched to a gene: 9. This CDR3 contains 14 residues. The germline gives CDR1 SNHLY, CDR2 FYNNEI. As DNA, the CDR3 is TGTGCCACCCGATGGGACTATCCCACAGATACGCAGTATTTT. This gives the protein CATRWDYPTDTQYF. Looking up the rest from reference TRBV2 and TRBJ2-3 gives the full variable domain: EPEVTQTPSHQVTQMGQEVILRCVPISNHLYFYWYRQILGQKVEFLVSFYNNEISEKSEIFDDQFSVERPDGSNFTLKIRSTKLEDSAMYFCATRWDYPTDTQYFGPGTRLTVL.

J is TRBJ1-1 and V is TRBV5-1, with D possibly TRBD1 on 5 matching bases. V was pared by 4 bases and J by 3 bases, with 16 bases between. The CDR3 has 15 residues. Germline CDR1 reads SGHRS; CDR2 reads YFSETQ. The CDR3 DNA is TGCGCCAGCAGCACATCCGGGGGTAAATACACTGAAGCTTTCTTT. Translation gives CASSTSGGKYTEAFF.

This chain connects TRBV6-5 to TRBJ1-6, with 8 bases fitting TRBD1. The CDR3 runs 14 residues. J was trimmed by 8 bases and V by 4 bases; bases with no gene match: 4. Germline V gives CDR1 MNHEY, CDR2 SVGAGI. The CDR3 is CASSLQGGHSPLHF. The CDR3 nucleotides are TGTGCCAGCAGTTTACAGGGGGGACATTCACCCCTCCACTTT.

The J gene is TRBJ2-7, the V gene TRBV5-4; D not certain. Germline V lookup: CDR1 SGHNT, CDR2 YYREEE (reference sequence). Trimming stripped 1 base from V and 4 bases from J, with 15 bases between. The CDR3 has 15 amino acids. The CDR3 coding sequence is TGTGCCAGCAGCTTGAAAGACGGCGGCCCTTACGAGCAGTACTTC. Protein: CASSLKDGGPYEQYF.

The chain is built from TRBV27 and TRBJ2-1, with 7 positions matching TRBD2. Germline values: CDR1 MNHEY, CDR2 SMNVEV (reference sequence). V dropped 3 bases and J dropped 7; count of bases not matched to a gene: 6. This CDR3 has 14 amino acids. The CDR3 reads CASSFRSGKNEQFF. CDR3 coding DNA: TGTGCCAGCAGTTTCCGAAGCGGGAAAAATGAGCAGTTCTTC.

The chain couples TRBV10-3 to TRBJ2-3, with TRBD1 as a possible D gene (6 bases). There are 15 residues in the CDR3. Trimming removed 5 bases at V and 0 bases at J, with 12 bases between. Germline V gives CDR1 ENHRY, CDR2 SYGVKD. This chain's CDR3 is CAISRRDTSTDTQYF. CDR3 sequence (DNA): TGTGCCATCAGTCGACGGGACACTAGCACAGATACGCAGTATTTT.

About this clone: Compared with germline, one end of the junction differs, possibly owing to a read error. The chain links TRBV4-3 to TRBJ1-2; TRBD1 matches 7 bases. Germline V gene lookup returns CDR1 LGHNA and CDR2 YSLEER. The CDR3 consists of 13 residues. DNA for the CDR3: TGCGCCAGCAGCCAAGGAGACAGGGACAGATTCTACTTC. Protein: CASSQGDRDRFYF.

This clone was detected only a few times. The CDR3 DNA reads as TGTGCCAGCAGTTTCCCGGGGAGGGCTGAAGCTTTCTTT. This codes for CASSFPGRAEAFF. The rearrangement joins TRBV12-3 or TRBV12-4 to TRBJ1-1; no reliable D call. The CDR3 contains 13 residues. Deletions cut 3 bases from V and 6 bases from J, with 11 bases between.

This clone occurred a few times. The V call is TRBV25-1, the J call TRBJ1-2; 8 bases line up with TRBD1. CDR1 and CDR2 from the germline V gene are MGHDK and SYGVNS. The CDR3 has 15 residues. CDR3 sequence reads: CATTSEQGAYYGYTF. The CDR3 DNA sequence: TGTGCTACCACATCCGAGCAGGGGGCTTACTATGGCTACACCTTC.

The chain has TRBV12-3 or TRBV12-4 and TRBJ2-7; 8 nucleotides align to TRBD2. This CDR3 has 13 amino acids. The J segment lost 3 bases and the V segment lost 8 bases, leaving 6 bases of the junction unmatched. The CDR3: CASRSGKIYEQYF. CDR3 DNA sequence: TGTGCCAGCCGTAGCGGGAAAATCTACGAGCAGTACTTC.